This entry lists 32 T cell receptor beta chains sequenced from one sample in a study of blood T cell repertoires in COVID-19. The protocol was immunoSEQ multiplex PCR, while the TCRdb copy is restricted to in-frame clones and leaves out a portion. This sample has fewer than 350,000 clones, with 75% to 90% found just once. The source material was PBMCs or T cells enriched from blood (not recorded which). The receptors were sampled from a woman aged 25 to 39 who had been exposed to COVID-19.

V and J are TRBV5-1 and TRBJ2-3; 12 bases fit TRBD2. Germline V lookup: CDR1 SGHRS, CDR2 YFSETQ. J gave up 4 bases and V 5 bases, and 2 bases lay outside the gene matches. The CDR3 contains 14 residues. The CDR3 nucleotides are TGCGCCAGCAGACGGACTAGCGGGGCAGATACGCAGTATTTT. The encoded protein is CASRRTSGADTQYF.

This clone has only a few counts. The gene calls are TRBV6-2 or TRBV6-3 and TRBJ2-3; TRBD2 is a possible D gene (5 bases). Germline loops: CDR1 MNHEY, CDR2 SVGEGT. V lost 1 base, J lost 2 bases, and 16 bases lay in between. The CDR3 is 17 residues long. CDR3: CASSYLGLQEYTDTQYF. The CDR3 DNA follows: TGTGCCAGCAGTTACTTAGGACTCCAAGAATACACAGATACGCAGTATTTT.

The CDR3 spells CASSLQQGPRETQYF. DNA of the CDR3: TGTGCCAGCAGTTTACAGCAGGGGCCCAGGGAGACCCAGTACTTC. This sequence joins TRBV27 and TRBJ2-5, with a tentative D call TRBD1 (6 bases). The CDR3 covers 15 residues. The V gene lost 2 bases and the J gene lost 5 bases, with 15 bases spanning the gap. The germline CDR1 and CDR2 sequences are MNHEY and SMNVEV (reference sequence).

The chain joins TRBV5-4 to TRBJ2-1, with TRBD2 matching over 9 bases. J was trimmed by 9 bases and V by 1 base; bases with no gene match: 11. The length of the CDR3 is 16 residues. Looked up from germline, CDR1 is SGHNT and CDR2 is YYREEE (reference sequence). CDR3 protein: CASSLKSLAGVGEQFF. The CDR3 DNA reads TGTGCCAGCAGCTTGAAATCACTAGCGGGCGTTGGTGAGCAGTTCTTC.

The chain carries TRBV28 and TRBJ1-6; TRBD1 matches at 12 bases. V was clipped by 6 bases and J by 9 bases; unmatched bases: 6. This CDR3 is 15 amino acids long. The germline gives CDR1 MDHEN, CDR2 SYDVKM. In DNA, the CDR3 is TGTGCCAGCAGCCTGGGACAGGGGGCGAGTTCACCCCTCCACTTT. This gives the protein CASSLGQGASSPLHF.

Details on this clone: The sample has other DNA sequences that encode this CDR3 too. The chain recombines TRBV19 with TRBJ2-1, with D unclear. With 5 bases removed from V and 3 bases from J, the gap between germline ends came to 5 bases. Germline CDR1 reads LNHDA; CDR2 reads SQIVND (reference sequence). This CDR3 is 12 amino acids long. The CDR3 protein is CASSFLYNEQFF. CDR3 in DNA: TGTGCCAGTAGTTTCCTCTACAATGAGCAGTTCTTC.

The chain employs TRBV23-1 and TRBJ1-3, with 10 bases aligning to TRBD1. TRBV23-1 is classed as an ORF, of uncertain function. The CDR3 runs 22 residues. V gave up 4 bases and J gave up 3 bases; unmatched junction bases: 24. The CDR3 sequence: CASSPVTLRDRGLDYNGNTIYF. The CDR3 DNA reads TGCGCCAGCAGTCCCGTAACCCTCCGGGACAGGGGATTAGATTACAATGGAAACACCATATATTTT.

CDR3 DNA: TGCGCCAGCAGCTTGGATTACAGGGGCTACGAGCAGTACTTC. This sequence encodes CASSLDYRGYEQYF. This chain connects TRBV5-1 to TRBJ2-7, with 7 bases matching TRBD1. Germline V lookup: CDR1 SGHRS, CDR2 YFSETQ. V was clipped by 0 bases and J by 3 bases; unmatched bases: 3. The CDR3 length is 14 residues.

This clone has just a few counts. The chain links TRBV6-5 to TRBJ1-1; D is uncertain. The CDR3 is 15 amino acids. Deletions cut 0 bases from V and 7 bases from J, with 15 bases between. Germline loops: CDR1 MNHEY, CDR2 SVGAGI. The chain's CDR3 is CASSYSPGTSVEAFF. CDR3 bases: TGTGCCAGCAGTTACTCACCAGGAACTTCAGTTGAAGCTTTCTTT.

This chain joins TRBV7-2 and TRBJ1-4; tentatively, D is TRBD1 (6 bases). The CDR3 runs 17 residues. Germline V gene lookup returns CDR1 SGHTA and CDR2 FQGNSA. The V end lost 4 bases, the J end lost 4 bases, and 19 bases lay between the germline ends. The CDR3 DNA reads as TGTGCCAGCAGCTCCTCCCTTAGGACAGAGTTTAATGAAAAACTGTTTTTT. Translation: CASSSSLRTEFNEKLFF.

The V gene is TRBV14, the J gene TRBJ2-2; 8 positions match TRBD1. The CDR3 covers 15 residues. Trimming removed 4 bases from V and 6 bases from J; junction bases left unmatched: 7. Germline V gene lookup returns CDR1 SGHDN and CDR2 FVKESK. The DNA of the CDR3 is TGTGCCAGCAGCCGACTGACAGGGGCGGCCGGGGAGCTGTTTTTT. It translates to CASSRLTGAAGELFF.

The CDR3: CASSPGDRDYGYTF. The CDR3 DNA follows: TGCGCCAGCAGCCCTGGGGACAGGGATTATGGCTACACCTTC. V usage is TRBV5-1 and J usage is TRBJ1-2; 9 bases fit TRBD1. V lost 4 bases to trimming and J lost 5 bases; unmatched junction nucleotides: 6. The length of the CDR3 is 14 residues. The V gene's germline CDR1 is SGHRS and CDR2 YFSETQ.

CDR3 protein: CASSQSDQGAGGGKVDTQYF. In DNA form, the CDR3 reads TGTGCCAGCAGCCAATCAGATCAGGGCGCTGGCGGGGGCAAGGTAGATACGCAGTATTTT. The chain couples TRBV16 to TRBJ2-3; D is possibly TRBD2 (7 bases). This CDR3 is built from 20 residues. Per germline, CDR1 KGHSY and CDR2 FQNENV. V shed 0 bases and J shed 5 bases, with 27 bases lying between them.

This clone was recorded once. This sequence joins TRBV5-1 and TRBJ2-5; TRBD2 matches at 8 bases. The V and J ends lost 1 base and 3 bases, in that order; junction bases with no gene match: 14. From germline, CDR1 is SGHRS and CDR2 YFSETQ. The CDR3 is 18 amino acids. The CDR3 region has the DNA TGCGCCAGCAGCTTGTGGGGGAAGCGGGGGAAAACAAAAGAGACCCAGTACTTC. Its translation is CASSLWGKRGKTKETQYF.

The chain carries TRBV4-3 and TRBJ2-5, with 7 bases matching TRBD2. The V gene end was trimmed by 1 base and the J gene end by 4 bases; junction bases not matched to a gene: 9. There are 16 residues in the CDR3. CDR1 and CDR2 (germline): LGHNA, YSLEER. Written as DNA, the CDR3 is TGCGCCAGCAGCCAAGGGGCCGGGGGAGGGATAGAGACCCAGTACTTC. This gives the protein CASSQGAGGGIETQYF.

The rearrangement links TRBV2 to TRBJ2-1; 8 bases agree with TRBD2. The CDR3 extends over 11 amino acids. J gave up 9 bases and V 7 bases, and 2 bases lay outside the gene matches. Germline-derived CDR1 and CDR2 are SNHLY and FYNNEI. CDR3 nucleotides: TGTGCCAGCAAGGGACTAGGTGAGCAGTTCTTC. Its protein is CASKGLGEQFF.

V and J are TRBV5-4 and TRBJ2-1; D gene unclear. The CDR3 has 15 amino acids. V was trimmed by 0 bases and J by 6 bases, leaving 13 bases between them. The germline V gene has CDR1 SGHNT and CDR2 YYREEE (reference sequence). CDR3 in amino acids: CASSLGTGVGNEQFF. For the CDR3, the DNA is TGTGCCAGCAGCTTGGGAACGGGTGTCGGCAATGAGCAGTTCTTC.

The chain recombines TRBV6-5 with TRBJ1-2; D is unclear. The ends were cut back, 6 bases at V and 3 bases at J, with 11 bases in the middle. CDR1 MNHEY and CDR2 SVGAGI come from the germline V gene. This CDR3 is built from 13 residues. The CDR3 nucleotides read TGTGCCAGCAGCGCGGTGGCTTACTATGGCTACACCTTC. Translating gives CASSAVAYYGYTF.

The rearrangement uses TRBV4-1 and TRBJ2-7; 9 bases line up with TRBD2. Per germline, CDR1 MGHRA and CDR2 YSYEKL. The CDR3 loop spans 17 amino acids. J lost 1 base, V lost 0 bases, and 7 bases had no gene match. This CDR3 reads CASSQETLAGGSYEQYF. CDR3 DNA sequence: TGCGCCAGCAGCCAAGAAACCCTCGCGGGAGGGTCCTACGAGCAGTACTTC.

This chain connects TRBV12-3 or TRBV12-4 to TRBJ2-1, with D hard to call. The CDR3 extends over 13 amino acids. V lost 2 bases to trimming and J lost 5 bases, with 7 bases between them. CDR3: CASSLRADNEQFF. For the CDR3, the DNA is TGTGCCAGCAGTTTAAGAGCCGACAATGAGCAGTTCTTC.

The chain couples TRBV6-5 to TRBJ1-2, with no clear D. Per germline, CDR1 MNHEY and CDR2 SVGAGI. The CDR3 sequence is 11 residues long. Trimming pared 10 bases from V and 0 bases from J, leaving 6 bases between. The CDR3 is CATFSNYGYTF. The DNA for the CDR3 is TGTGCCACCTTCTCTAACTATGGCTACACCTTC.

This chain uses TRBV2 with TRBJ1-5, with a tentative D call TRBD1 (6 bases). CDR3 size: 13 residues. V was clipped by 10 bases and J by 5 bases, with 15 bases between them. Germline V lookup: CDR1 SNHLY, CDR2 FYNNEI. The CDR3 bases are TGTGCCATAGGGGGAGGGCCCGATCAGCCCCAGCATTTT. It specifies CAIGGGPDQPQHF.

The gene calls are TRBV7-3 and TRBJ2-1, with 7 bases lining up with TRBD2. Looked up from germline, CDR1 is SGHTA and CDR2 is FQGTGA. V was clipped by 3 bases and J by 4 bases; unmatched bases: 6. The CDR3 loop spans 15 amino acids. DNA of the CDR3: TGTGCCAGCAGCTTGGGGGGGAGACCGTACAATGAGCAGTTCTTC. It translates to CASSLGGRPYNEQFF.

The CDR3 coding sequence is TGTGCCAGCAGTGTGGGGCAGCTAAGAGCTTTCTTT. Translated, it gives CASSVGQLRAFF. The chain has TRBV28 and TRBJ1-1, with a weak D call TRBD1 (5 bases). V lost 5 bases and J 10 bases, leaving 14 bases between the germline ends. The CDR3 covers 12 residues. CDR1 MDHEN and CDR2 SYDVKM come from the germline V gene.

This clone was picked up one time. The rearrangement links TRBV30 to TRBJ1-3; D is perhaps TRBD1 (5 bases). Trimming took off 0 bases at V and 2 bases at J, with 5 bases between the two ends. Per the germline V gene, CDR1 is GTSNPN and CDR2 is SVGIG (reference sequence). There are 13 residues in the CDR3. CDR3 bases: TGTGCCTGGAGTGTAGGGGCTGGAAACACCATATATTTT. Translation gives CAWSVGAGNTIYF.

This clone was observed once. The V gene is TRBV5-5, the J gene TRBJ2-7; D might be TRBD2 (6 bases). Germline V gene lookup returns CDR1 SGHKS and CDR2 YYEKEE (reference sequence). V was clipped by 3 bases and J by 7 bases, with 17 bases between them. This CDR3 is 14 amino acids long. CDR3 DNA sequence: TGTGCCAGCAGCTCGGAGGGCCGATCGCTGGAGCAGTACTTC. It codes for CASSSEGRSLEQYF. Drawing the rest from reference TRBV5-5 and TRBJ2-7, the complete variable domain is DAGVTQSPTHLIKTRGQQVTLRCSPISGHKSVSWYQQVLGQGPQFIFQYYEKEERGRGNFPDRFSARQFPNYSSELNVNALLLGDSALYLCASSSEGRSLEQYFGPGTRLTVT.

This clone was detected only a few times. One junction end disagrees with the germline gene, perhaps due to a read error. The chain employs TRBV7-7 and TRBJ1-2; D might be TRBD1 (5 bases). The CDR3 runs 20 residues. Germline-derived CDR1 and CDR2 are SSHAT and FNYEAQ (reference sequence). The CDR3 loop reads CASSLEYSLGDDSINYGYTF. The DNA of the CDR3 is TGTGCTAGCAGCTTAGAGTACAGTCTAGGGGATGATTCTATTAACTATGGCTACACCTTC. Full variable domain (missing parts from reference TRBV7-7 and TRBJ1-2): GAGVSQSPRYKVTKRGQDVTLRCDPISSHATLYWYQQALGQGPEFLTYFNYEAQPDKSGLPSDRFSAERPEGSISTLTIQRTEQRDSAMYRCASSLEYSLGDDSINYGYTFGSGTRLTVV.

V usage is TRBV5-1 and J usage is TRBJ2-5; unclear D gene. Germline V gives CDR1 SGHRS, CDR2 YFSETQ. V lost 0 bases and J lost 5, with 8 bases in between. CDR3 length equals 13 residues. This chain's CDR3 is CASSLAPEETQYF. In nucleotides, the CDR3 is TGCGCCAGCAGCTTGGCCCCCGAGGAGACCCAGTACTTC.

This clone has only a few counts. The CDR3: CASETGQGLGYTF. The CDR3 DNA reads TGTGCCAGCGAAACAGGACAGGGATTAGGCTACACCTTC. V gene TRBV7-9 combines with J gene TRBJ1-2, with TRBD1 matching over 8 bases. This CDR3 region has 13 residues. The V and J ends lost 8 bases and 8 bases, in that order; junction bases with no gene match: 10. Germline V gene data show CDR1 as SEHNR and CDR2 as FQNEAQ (reference sequence).

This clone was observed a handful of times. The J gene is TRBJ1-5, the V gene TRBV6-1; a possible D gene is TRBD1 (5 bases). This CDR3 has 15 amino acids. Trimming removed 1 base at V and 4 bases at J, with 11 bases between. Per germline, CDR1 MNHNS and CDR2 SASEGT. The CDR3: CASSEGRDRNQPQHF. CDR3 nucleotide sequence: TGTGCCAGCAGTGAAGGCAGGGATAGGAATCAGCCCCAGCATTTT.

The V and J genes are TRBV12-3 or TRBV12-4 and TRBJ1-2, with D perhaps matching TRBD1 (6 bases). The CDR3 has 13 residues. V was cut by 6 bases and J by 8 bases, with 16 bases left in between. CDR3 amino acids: CASSPRGIEGYTF. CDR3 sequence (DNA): TGTGCCAGCAGCCCTAGGGGGATAGAGGGCTACACCTTC.

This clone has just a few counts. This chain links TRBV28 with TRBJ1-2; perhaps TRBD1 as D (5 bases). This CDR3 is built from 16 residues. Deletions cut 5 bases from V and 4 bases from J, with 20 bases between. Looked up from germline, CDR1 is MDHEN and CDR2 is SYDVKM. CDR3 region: CASSHRQSLIPYGYTF. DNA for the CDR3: TGTGCCAGCAGTCACAGACAGTCCCTAATCCCCTATGGCTACACCTTC.